This T cell receptor beta chain emerged from a study of cytomegalovirus exposure and HLA in healthy donors. 60 Vbeta and 13 Jbeta primers were used in PCR. TCRdb keeps only in-frame clones here, not all; method: immunoSEQ multiplex PCR. The sample includes about 130,000 clones, around 70% of them seen just once. V was pared by 4 bases and J by 7 bases, with 8 bases of the junction left unmatched. CDR3 length: 14 amino acids. Germline V CDR1 and CDR2: SGHRS, YFSETQ. Sequenced: PBMCs. This chain joins TRBV5-1 and TRBJ1-1; 9 bases are shared with TRBD1. This sequence was found in a middle-aged woman in good health and CMV-seropositive. CDR3 sequence (DNA): TGCGCCAGCAGCATAAGACAGGGGGACGGTGAAGCTTTCTTT. Its translation: CASSIRQGDGEAFF. The whole variable domain, filled in from reference TRBV5-1 and TRBJ1-1, reads KAGVTQTPRYLIKTRGQQVTLSCSPISGHRSVSWYQQTPGQGLQFLFEYFSETQRNKGNFPGRFSGRQFSNSRSEMNVSTLELGDSALYLCASSIRQGDGEAFFGQGTRLTVV.